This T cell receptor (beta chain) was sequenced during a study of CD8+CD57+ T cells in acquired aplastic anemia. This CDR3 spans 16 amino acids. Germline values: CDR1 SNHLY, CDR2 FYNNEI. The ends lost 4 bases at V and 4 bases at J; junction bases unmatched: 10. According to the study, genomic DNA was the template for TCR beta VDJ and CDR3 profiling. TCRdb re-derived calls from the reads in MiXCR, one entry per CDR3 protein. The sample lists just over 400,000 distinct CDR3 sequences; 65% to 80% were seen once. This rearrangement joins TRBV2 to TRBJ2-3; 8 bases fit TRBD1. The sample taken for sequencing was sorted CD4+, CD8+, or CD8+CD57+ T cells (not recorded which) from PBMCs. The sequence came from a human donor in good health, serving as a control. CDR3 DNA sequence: TGTGCCAGCAGTGGTTACAGGGGGAGCACCTCAGATACGCAGTATTTT. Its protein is CASSGYRGSTSDTQYF.